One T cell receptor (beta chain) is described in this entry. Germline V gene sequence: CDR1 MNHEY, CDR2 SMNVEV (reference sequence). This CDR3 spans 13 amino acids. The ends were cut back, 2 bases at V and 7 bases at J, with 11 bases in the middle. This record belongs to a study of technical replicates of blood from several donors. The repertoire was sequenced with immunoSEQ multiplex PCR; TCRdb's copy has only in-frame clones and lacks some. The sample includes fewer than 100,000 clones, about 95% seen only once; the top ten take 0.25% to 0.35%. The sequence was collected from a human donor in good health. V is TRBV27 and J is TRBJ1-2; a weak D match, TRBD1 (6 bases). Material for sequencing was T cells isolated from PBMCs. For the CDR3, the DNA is TGTGCCAGCAGTTTAGGGGGGGCCAGTGGCTACACCTTC. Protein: CASSLGGASGYTF.